Sequencing of this TCR beta chain was carried out in a study of identical twins (dated by TCRdb to 2016 to 2018). Background on the whole study: The study deep-sequenced TCR alpha and beta repertoires from monozygotic twins, unrelated adults of various ages and cord blood to test whether fetal clonotypes persist. Replicate twin experiments were performed at different times using different library preparation protocols to rule out contamination. Points the paper makes about the study in general: Invariant T cells such as MAIT and iNKT could partly confound zero-insertion analyses, though diverse VJ usage argued against this for most clonotypes. Fewer insertions were carried by abundant cord blood beta clonotypes; a weaker similar trend was observed in young adult naive repertoires, while no such trend was observed in memory repertoires. Excess twin sharing in beta out-of-frame sequences was weaker because fewer shared sequences lowered the signal-to-noise ratio. Because the same donors could not be followed over many years, the conclusions relied on cross-sectional statistical analysis. Out-of-frame TCR alpha sharing in monozygotic twins was systematically underestimated by recombination models, whereas sharing between unrelated individuals was in agreement with the recombination models. Compared with coincidental sharing between unrelated individuals, out-of-frame TCR alpha sequences shared between twins had an excess of sequences with low generation probability.

The library was made by 5' RACE. Instrument on record: Illumina HiSeq 2000. Template switching added a universal primer binding site, and the final cDNA carried a unique molecular identifier that allowed TCR cDNA molecules to be counted accurately. Specific primers in the conserved constant-segment region were used to synthesize first-strand cDNA for the TCR alpha and beta chains. Each cDNA library was double barcoded, with a SMART-Mk sample barcode plus Illumina barcodes, to control for contamination. TruSeq adapter sequences and Illumina sample barcodes were added in two successive PCR steps. The TCR alpha and beta cDNA libraries were sequenced on the Illumina HiSeq platform using custom primers. As for the original processing: Unique molecular identifiers were extracted from raw reads with MiGEC, and CDR3 positions were determined with MiXCR. Recombination models were inferred per individual with the repgenHMM and IGoR tools using an EM algorithm. The tcR package in R was used for shared clonotype analysis, with sharing normalized by the product of cloneset sizes. Out-of-frame nonproductive sequences were analyzed to study raw recombination free of thymic and clonal selection effects. The public sequencing data were trimmed at Q25 with fastp and processed into clonotypes with MiXCR by TCRdb, which kept only in-frame beta chains. Each CDR3 protein gets just one entry, which takes the most common genes and DNA from the rows behind it. TCRdb's processing, not the authors', yielded these V and J calls. A total of around 1.7 million distinct CDR3 sequences appear in this sample, around a third of them only once. Less than 0.35% of the sample goes to the ten largest clones.

CDR1 MDHEN and CDR2 SYDVKM were looked up in the germline V gene. From the cysteine up to the phenylalanine, the CDR3 has a length of 13 residues. Left in the record is the CDR3 DNA by itself, 39 bases read in frame from the first base. Between the V and J ends, shortened by 6 bases and 4 bases respectively, the junction contains 13 bases. This clonotype was counted a few times. The target of this receptor is not known. Base qualities are missing; no much larger clone stands one base away. Every donor was a healthy Caucasian. The sequenced sample consisted of cord blood. This receptor was taken from a newborn girl in good health. The sequence links TRBV28 to TRBJ2-7; the D gene lacks a confident call. At the DNA level, the sequence is TGTGCCAGCAGGCCCTATGGGAAATACGAGCAGTACTTC. This sequence encodes CASRPYGKYEQYF. Extended through the reference TRBV28 and TRBJ2-7 proteins, this CDR3 yields the full variable domain: DVKVTQSSRYLVKRTGEKVFLECVQDMDHENMFWYRQDPGLGLRLIYFSYDVKMKEKGDIPEGYSVSREKKERFSLILESASTNQTSMYLCASRPYGKYEQYFGPGTRLTVT.